Described below is a single T cell receptor beta chain sequence and its context. Its specificity is unknown. These data belong to a study of T cell responses to AZD1222 COVID-19 vaccine. Study-level results: A rise in Spike-specific TCR breadth and depth followed two AZD1222 doses. Clonal diversity was possibly underestimated, and the donors were mostly white British, with more females.

CDR1 is SNHLY and CDR2 is FYNNEI in the germline V gene. The ends lost 1 base at V and 10 bases at J; junction bases unmatched: 5. The CDR3 length is 14 residues. Data came from immunoSEQ multiplex PCR; TCRdb stores just in-frame clones and leaves some out. The sample records around 69,000 clones, roughly 84% being singletons. The V and J genes are TRBV2 and TRBJ2-1; 9 bases are a match to TRBD1. This material consisted of peripheral blood, taken on day 0 of AZD1222 vaccination. This clonotype was sampled from an adult in good health. DNA of the CDR3: TGTGCCAGCAGTGAAGTGGGACAGGGTTACGAGCAGTTCTTC. As protein: CASSEVGQGYEQFF.